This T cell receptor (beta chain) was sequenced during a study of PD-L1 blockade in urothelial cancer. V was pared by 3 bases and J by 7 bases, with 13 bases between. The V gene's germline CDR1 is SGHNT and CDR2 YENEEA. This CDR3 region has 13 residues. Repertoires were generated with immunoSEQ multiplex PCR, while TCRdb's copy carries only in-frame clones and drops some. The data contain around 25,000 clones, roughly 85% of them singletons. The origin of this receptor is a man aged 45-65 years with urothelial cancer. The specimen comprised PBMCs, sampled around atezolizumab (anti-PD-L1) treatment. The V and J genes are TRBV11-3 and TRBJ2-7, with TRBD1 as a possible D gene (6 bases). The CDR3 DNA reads TGTGCCAGCAGCTTCCAGGGGCTGGAGGAGCAGTACTTC. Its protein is CASSFQGLEEQYF.